These 30 T cell receptor beta chains were sequenced from one sample in a study of blood T cell repertoires in COVID-19. Libraries were prepared by immunoSEQ multiplex PCR; TCRdb keeps only in-frame clonotypes and omits some of them. The data contain under 45,000 clones, over 70% of them singletons. The sample was peripheral blood. These receptors all stem from a human donor in a cohort sampled during active COVID-19.

This chain joins TRBV30 and TRBJ1-3; D uncertain. The V end was cut by 2 bases, the J end by 5 bases, with 7 bases between. The CDR3 is 12 residues long. Germline V lookup: CDR1 GTSNPN, CDR2 SVGIG (reference sequence). The CDR3 here is CAWSLPRNTIYF. The CDR3 nucleotides are TGTGCCTGGAGTCTCCCTCGAAACACCATATATTTT.

This sequence joins TRBV5-1 and TRBJ2-7, with a tentative D call TRBD2 (7 bases). This CDR3 spans 16 amino acids. In germline, CDR1 is SGHRS, CDR2 YFSETQ. V was clipped by 0 bases and J by 7 bases, with 20 bases between them. CDR3 sequence (DNA): TGCGCCAGCAGCTTGGAGAGTCTTGCGGGGGCAGGGGAGCAGTACTTC. Translating gives CASSLESLAGAGEQYF.

The rearrangement joins TRBV4-2 to TRBJ1-3; D remains unclear. The germline gives CDR1 LGHNA, CDR2 YNFKEQ. The CDR3 has 17 residues. The germline V and J ends were trimmed by 0 bases and 4 bases, with 16 bases remaining between them. The CDR3 loop is CASSQDAGLGAGNTIYF. DNA for the CDR3: TGTGCCAGCAGCCAAGATGCGGGTCTGGGAGCAGGAAACACCATATATTTT.

V is TRBV7-2 and J is TRBJ2-1; TRBD2 agrees at 8 bases. This CDR3 spans 15 amino acids. CDR1 is SGHTA, CDR2 FQGNSA, per germline. The J segment lost 5 bases and the V segment lost 1 base, leaving 4 bases of the junction unmatched. The CDR3 spells CASSLGTSIDNEQFF. DNA of the CDR3: TGTGCCAGCAGCTTAGGGACTAGCATCGACAATGAGCAGTTCTTC.

The chain combines TRBV5-1 with TRBJ2-3, with 10 bases lining up with TRBD2. V was pared by 4 bases and J by 1 base, with 3 bases of the junction left unmatched. CDR3 length: 15 residues. CDR1 is SGHRS and CDR2 is YFSETQ in the germline V gene. The CDR3 coding sequence is TGCGCCAGCAGCACTAGCGGGATGCGCACAGATACGCAGTATTTT. Its protein is CASSTSGMRTDTQYF.

The rearrangement uses TRBV7-2 and TRBJ2-4; a weak D match, TRBD1 (6 bases). Germline-derived CDR1 and CDR2 are SGHTA and FQGNSA. The CDR3 runs to 18 residues. Between the trimmed V and J ends, which lost 5 bases and 0 bases, there was a span of 20 bases. CDR3: CASSPHRTGSLAKNIQYF. CDR3 bases: TGTGCCAGCAGCCCCCACCGTACAGGGTCGTTAGCCAAAAACATTCAGTACTTC.

The chain joins TRBV6-6 to TRBJ2-3; TRBD2 agrees at 7 bases. CDR1 and CDR2 (germline): MNHNY, SVGAGI (reference sequence). V was clipped by 5 bases and J by 9 bases; unmatched bases: 11. This CDR3 is built from 14 residues. The CDR3 region is CASSPSRERGTQYF. CDR3 DNA: TGTGCCAGCAGTCCCAGTCGCGAGCGGGGAACGCAGTATTTT.

The chain combines TRBV2 with TRBJ2-1, with TRBD2 identical over 8 bases. Germline loops: CDR1 SNHLY, CDR2 FYNNEI. The CDR3 length is 14 residues. The trim removed 8 bases at V and 3 bases at J, leaving 6 bases unmatched. In DNA form, the CDR3 reads TGTGCCAGCGCCGGGACTAGAAACTACAATGAGCAGTTCTTC. Encoded protein: CASAGTRNYNEQFF.

The chain couples TRBV5-1 to TRBJ2-2, with 12 nucleotides matching TRBD2. CDR1 is SGHRS and CDR2 is YFSETQ in the germline V gene. With V trimmed by 2 bases and J by 5 bases, 7 bases remained unmatched. The CDR3 has 17 residues. The CDR3 loop is CASSLWLTSGRTGELFF. The CDR3 DNA reads as TGCGCCAGCAGCTTATGGCTAACTAGCGGGAGGACCGGGGAGCTGTTTTTT.

This chain uses TRBV19 with TRBJ2-7, with TRBD2 matching over 7 bases. The ends lost 3 bases at V and 1 base at J; junction bases unmatched: 6. Germline V lookup: CDR1 LNHDA, CDR2 SQIVND (reference sequence). The length of the CDR3 is 15 residues. In DNA, the CDR3 is TGTGCCAGTAGTATCAAGAGCGGGACGTCCTACGAGCAGTACTTC. Its translation: CASSIKSGTSYEQYF.

This clone was recorded a few times. The rearrangement links TRBV4-1 to TRBJ1-2, with no clear D. Germline assignment: CDR1 MGHRA and CDR2 YSYEKL. With 1 base removed from V and 2 bases from J, the gap between germline ends came to 14 bases. This CDR3 is 16 amino acids long. The CDR3 loop is CASSQASGSWNYGYTF. CDR3 DNA: TGCGCCAGCAGCCAAGCTTCCGGGAGTTGGAACTATGGCTACACCTTC.

V gene TRBV5-1 combines with J gene TRBJ2-6; 7 bases are shared with TRBD1. Germline values: CDR1 SGHRS, CDR2 YFSETQ. There are 16 residues in the CDR3. V lost 0 bases to trimming and J lost 4 bases; unmatched junction nucleotides: 4. The CDR3 sequence: CASSLDTGAGANVLTF. Here the CDR3 DNA reads TGCGCCAGCAGCTTGGATACAGGGGCAGGGGCCAACGTCCTGACTTTC.

The V and J genes are TRBV18 and TRBJ2-3; TRBD1 agrees at 8 bases. The CDR3 consists of 15 residues. J was trimmed by 5 bases and V by 1 base; bases with no gene match: 5. CDR1 is KGHSH and CDR2 is LQKENI in the germline V gene. CDR3 nucleotides: TGTGCCAGCTCACCACGCAGGGGGCAAAGAGATACGCAGTATTTT. It codes for CASSPRRGQRDTQYF.

The rearrangement uses TRBV7-3 and TRBJ2-2; 15 bases match TRBD2. V shed 5 bases, J shed 6 bases, and the junction held 10 bases outside the gene matches. This CDR3 region has 18 residues. Germline CDR1 reads SGHTA; CDR2 reads FQGTGA. The CDR3 region has the DNA TGTGCCAGCAGCGACGGGACTAGCGGGGGGAAAAGATCCGGGGAGCTGTTTTTT. This gives the protein CASSDGTSGGKRSGELFF.

The chain recombines TRBV5-6 with TRBJ2-7, with D perhaps TRBD2 (6 bases). Between the trimmed V and J ends, which lost 1 base and 3 bases, there was a span of 17 bases. The germline V gene has CDR1 SGHDT and CDR2 YYEEEE. This CDR3 spans 16 amino acids. Here the CDR3 reads CASSLISGTRRYEQYF. The CDR3 region has the DNA TGTGCCAGCAGCTTGATTTCCGGGACTCGTCGCTACGAGCAGTACTTC.

This clone was seen only a few times. The V gene is TRBV13, the J gene TRBJ2-7; 12 bases are shared with TRBD1. The CDR3 is 16 amino acids. CDR1 and CDR2 from the germline V gene are PRHDT and FYEKMQ (reference sequence). Trimming cost V 2 bases and J 6 bases; bases outside gene matches: 8. The CDR3 DNA reads as TGTGCCAGCAGCTTACGGGACAGGGGGCGTGCGGCCGAGCAGTACTTC. It translates to CASSLRDRGRAAEQYF. Complete variable domain (other parts from reference TRBV13 and TRBJ2-7): AAGVIQSPRHLIKEKRETATLKCYPIPRHDTVYWYQQGPGQDPQFLISFYEKMQSDKGSIPDRFSAQQFSDYHSELNMSSLELGDSALYFCASSLRDRGRAAEQYFGPGTRLTVT.

A few counts support this clone. The gene calls are TRBV7-2 and TRBJ2-7; D may be TRBD2 (6 bases). The CDR3 length is 14 residues. V lost 1 base, J lost 6 bases, and 13 bases lay in between. Per germline, CDR1 SGHTA and CDR2 FQGNSA. CDR3 DNA: TGTGCCAGCAGCTTAGGGGGGGTCTCAGGCGAGCAGTACTTC. Its protein product is CASSLGGVSGEQYF.

The V gene is TRBV12-1, the J gene TRBJ1-4; TRBD1 was called by the table and not checked on the DNA. TRBV12-1 is a pseudogene segment. This CDR3 comprises 17 residues. The CDR3 here is CASSSTTQQATNEKLFF. For the CDR3, the DNA is TGTGCCAGCAGCTCCACGACACAACAAGCAACTAATGAAAAACTGTTTTTT.

J is TRBJ1-5 and V is TRBV2, with a weak D call TRBD1 (6 bases). CDR1 and CDR2 from the germline V gene are SNHLY and FYNNEI. This CDR3 comprises 15 residues. V dropped 6 bases and J dropped 1 base, with 13 bases sitting between them. The CDR3 sequence is CASRGARGSNQPQHF. The CDR3 coding sequence is TGTGCCAGCAGGGGGGCCAGGGGCAGCAATCAGCCCCAGCATTTT.

This clone has only one observation. The chain recombines TRBV27 with TRBJ1-5, with TRBD1 matching over 9 bases. V lost 8 bases to trimming and J lost 4 bases; unmatched junction nucleotides: 9. The CDR3 is 15 residues long. Germline CDR1 MNHEY, CDR2 SMNVEV (reference sequence). The CDR3 DNA reads as TGTGCCAGCCGAAGAGCGACAGGGGGTAATCAGCCCCAGCATTTT. As protein: CASRRATGGNQPQHF.

This clone was seen more than once but under ten times. V is TRBV7-2 and J is TRBJ1-4; D is possibly TRBD1 (6 bases). This CDR3 comprises 15 residues. Germline CDR1 reads SGHTA; CDR2 reads FQGNSA. Deletions cut 6 bases from V and 4 bases from J, with 15 bases between. The CDR3 bases are TGTGCCAGCAGGGCCACAGGGACCTATAATGAAAAACTGTTTTTT. Protein product: CASRATGTYNEKLFF.

The chain carries TRBV10-3 and TRBJ2-5; weak D call: TRBD1 (5 bases). The CDR3 is 11 amino acids. V lost 8 bases to trimming and J lost 1 base, with 5 bases between them. The germline V gene has CDR1 ENHRY and CDR2 SYGVKD. CDR3 sequence reads: CAIGAQETQYF. The CDR3 DNA sequence: TGTGCCATCGGGGCCCAAGAGACCCAGTACTTC.

The CDR3, as DNA: TGTGCCAGCAGCTTGGGACAGGGGAGCTACACCTTC. This sequence encodes CASSLGQGSYTF. The V gene is TRBV7-2, the J gene TRBJ1-2; TRBD1 aligns across 10 bases. The J segment lost 9 bases and the V segment lost 3 bases, leaving 1 base of the junction unmatched. The germline V gene encodes CDR1 SGHTA and CDR2 FQGNSA. The CDR3 sequence is 12 residues long.

The genes are TRBV2 and TRBJ2-7; 7 nucleotides line up with TRBD2. Germline CDR1 and CDR2: SNHLY and FYNNEI. The CDR3 consists of 13 residues. The V segment lost 11 bases and the J segment 3 bases; nucleotides outside the gene matches: 10. CDR3 protein: CAGSLAALYEQYF. DNA for the CDR3: TGTGCCGGTTCTCTAGCGGCCCTCTACGAGCAGTACTTC.

The chain is built from TRBV28 and TRBJ1-6; D is possibly TRBD1 (6 bases). Germline CDR1 and CDR2: MDHEN and SYDVKM. Trimming stripped 2 bases from V and 7 bases from J, with 15 bases between. The CDR3 has 16 amino acids. The CDR3 protein is CASSLPPGGSNSPLHF. CDR3 DNA sequence: TGTGCCAGCAGTTTACCCCCGGGGGGCAGCAATTCACCCCTCCACTTT.

The V gene is TRBV3-1 (or the pseudogene TRBV3-2), the J gene TRBJ2-1; TRBD2 matches at 12 bases. CDR3 size: 15 residues. J gave up 9 bases and V 1 base, and 4 bases lay outside the gene matches. Germline V gene sequence: CDR1 LGHDT, CDR2 YNNKEL (reference sequence). CDR3 amino acids: CASSQGLAGAFEQFF. For the CDR3, the DNA is TGTGCCAGCAGCCAAGGACTAGCGGGGGCTTTTGAGCAGTTCTTC.

The chain combines TRBV4-1 with TRBJ1-2, with TRBD1 matching 12 bases. The CDR3 sequence is 17 residues long. V gave up 0 bases and J gave up 5 bases; unmatched junction bases: 7. Germline V gene lookup returns CDR1 MGHRA and CDR2 YSYEKL. The CDR3 spells CASSQERGQGAAYGYTF. CDR3 bases: TGCGCCAGCAGCCAAGAGAGGGGACAGGGGGCAGCTTATGGCTACACCTTC.

The V gene is TRBV19, the J gene TRBJ2-4; tentatively, D is TRBD1 (6 bases). This CDR3 has 16 amino acids. The V gene's germline CDR1 is LNHDA and CDR2 SQIVND (reference sequence). Trimming cost V 0 bases and J 5 bases, with 14 bases left between them. CDR3 sequence: CASSIDSGVRENIQYF. CDR3 sequence (DNA): TGTGCCAGTAGTATAGATTCAGGGGTGAGGGAAAACATTCAGTACTTC.

This clone appeared a single time. The J gene is TRBJ2-1, the V gene TRBV7-8, with TRBD2 matching 10 bases. This CDR3 is 17 amino acids long. Germline lookup yields CDR1 SGHVS and CDR2 FQNEAQ. Losses at the gene ends were 3 bases for V and 0 bases for J; bases not matched to a gene: 5. The CDR3 nucleotides are TGTGCCAGCAGCTTGCGACTAGCGGGCTTCTCCTACAATGAGCAGTTCTTC. Protein product: CASSLRLAGFSYNEQFF.

This clone has just a few counts. This sequence joins TRBV10-3 and TRBJ1-5; D gene uncertain. With 3 bases removed from V and 2 bases from J, the gap between germline ends came to 14 bases. The germline V gene has CDR1 ENHRY and CDR2 SYGVKD. CDR3 length: 16 residues. CDR3 sequence reads: CAISDPSGPGNQPQHF. In nucleotides, the CDR3 is TGTGCCATCAGTGACCCCTCTGGGCCGGGCAATCAGCCCCAGCATTTT.